This record concerns one T cell receptor (beta chain) sequence. Its antigen is as yet unknown. The data were obtained in a study of monozygotic twins with inflammatory bowel disease. Reprocessing the 5' RACE reads, TCRdb reports a single entry for every CDR3 protein and omits DNA. The clone table shows around 450,000 distinct CDR3 sequences, with the ten largest holding roughly 2.3%. Regarding the study as a whole: By inverse Simpson index, TCRbeta diversity was lower in IBD patients than in healthy co-twins.

Germline V gene sequence: CDR1 LGHNT, CDR2 FRNRAP. This CDR3 has 16 amino acids. Sequenced input: blood. The V and J genes are TRBV12-5 and TRBJ2-7; there is no DNA to check the TCRdb D call of TRBD1. The sequence derives from a human donor with ulcerative colitis or Crohn's disease, or a healthy co-twin of an affected twin (not recorded which). CDR3 protein: CASGPLHGGISYEQYF.